This T cell receptor beta chain was found in a study of blood T cell repertoires in COVID-19. Across the whole study: Samples came from the United States, Italy and Spain, spanning acute and convalescent COVID-19.

This CDR3 contains 15 residues. Germline assignment: CDR1 SGHRS and CDR2 YFSETQ. V shed 4 bases and J shed 4 bases, with 14 bases lying between them. Across about 22 US areas, participants ranged in age from about 18 to 90 years. Grouping used clinical history reported by participants in a survey and questionnaire. Donors of Cohort 3 who recovered were those that had two negative PCRs, clearance, or symptom resolution. Clones were read by immunoSEQ multiplex PCR, and TCRdb kept only the in-frame ones, dropping some. The profile covers hundreds of thousands of clones, with 80% to 90% appearing a single time and about 16% taken by the ten largest.

Material for sequencing was PBMCs or T cells enriched from blood (not recorded which). This clonotype was obtained from a man in his late teens or twenties who had recovered from COVID-19. V usage is TRBV5-1 and J usage is TRBJ1-4; the D is unclear. The CDR3 nucleotides read TGCGCCAGCAGCATTCGCGGGAGCTTTAATGAAAAACTGTTTTTT. Its translation is CASSIRGSFNEKLFF.